A selection of T cell receptor beta chains follows, all from one sample in a study of cytomegalovirus exposure and HLA in healthy donors. Assay used: immunoSEQ multiplex PCR; TCRdb lists only in-frame clones, some missing. This sample has hundreds of thousands of clones, with roughly 89% found just once. Sequencing used PBMCs. Every receptor here comes from a man between 18 and 35 years old in good health and CMV-seronegative. Both conserved end residues are part of each CDR3. A D gene is named only where the DNA matches it firmly. A row's size may be missing; if present it is once, few, many or a size class.

TRBD2 TRBJ2-3 NA TRBV5-1 CASRKVAGFTDTQYF TGCGCCAGCAGAAAAGTAGCGGGATTCACAGATACGCAGTATTTT
NA TRBJ2-7 NA TRBV7-9 CASSLGPEQYF TGTGCCAGCAGCTTAGGGCCCGAGCAGTACTTC
TRBD1 TRBJ2-7 NA TRBV27 CASRGLRTGGSGSYEQYF TGTGCCAGCAGGGGACTTCGGACAGGGGGCAGTGGATCCTACGAGCAGTACTTC
TRBD2 TRBJ2-3 once TRBV20-1 CSASVLAGEYF TGCAGTGCTAGTGTTCTAGCGGGGGAGTATTTT
NA TRBJ1-1 NA TRBV7-3 CASSLRIPGPTEAFF TGTGCCAGCAGCTTAAGGATTCCAGGGCCCACTGAAGCTTTCTTT
NA TRBJ2-7 NA TRBV19 CASSIGGGYEQYF TGTGCCAGTAGTATAGGGGGCGGCTACGAGCAGTACTTC
TRBD1 TRBJ1-6 NA TRBV13 CASSLGQGFSPLHF TGTGCCAGCAGCCTGGGACAGGGATTTTCACCCCTCCACTTT
NA TRBJ1-3 many TRBV7-2 CASSPSSPGNTIYF TGTGCCAGCAGCCCTAGTTCTCCTGGAAACACCATATATTTT
NA TRBJ2-2 NA TRBV9 CASSVKASPYGELFF TGTGCCAGCAGCGTAAAAGCAAGCCCGTACGGGGAGCTGTTTTTT
TRBD2 TRBJ2-5 NA TRBV27 CASSPGRDRGQTQYF TGTGCCAGCAGTCCAGGGAGGGACCGAGGTCAGACCCAGTACTTC
NA TRBJ2-2 NA TRBV11-2 CASSHPQGTSRTGELFF TGTGCCAGCAGCCACCCACAGGGAACTTCTCGAACCGGGGAGCTGTTTTTT
NA TRBJ1-1 NA TRBV20-1 CSARERTEAFF TGCAGTGCTAGAGAGAGGACAGAAGCTTTCTTT
TRBD2 TRBJ2-2 NA TRBV5-1 CASSLEVAGNGGELFF TGCGCCAGCAGCTTGGAAGTAGCGGGGAACGGCGGGGAGCTGTTTTTT
NA TRBJ1-2 NA TRBV29-1 CSVVGGVIPNYGYTF TGCAGCGTAGTGGGAGGGGTGATCCCAAACTATGGCTACACCTTC
NA TRBJ1-2 NA TRBV6-1 CASSEWIDRNYGYTF TGTGCCAGCAGTGAATGGATCGACAGGAACTATGGCTACACCTTC
NA TRBJ1-2 NA TRBV1 CTSSQDNREFANYGYTF TGCACCAGCAGCCAAGATAACAGGGAGTTTGCCAACTATGGCTACACCTTC
TRBD1 TRBJ2-2 NA TRBV10-3 CAIDRVKSLDTGELFF TGTGCCATCGACAGGGTGAAGAGTCTCGACACCGGGGAGCTGTTTTTT
NA TRBJ1-2 NA TRBV11-2 CASRSTGANYGYTF TGTGCCAGCAGATCGACGGGGGCTAACTATGGCTACACCTTC
NA TRBJ2-2 NA TRBV5-4 CASSLGLTTRELFF TGTGCCAGCAGCTTAGGACTAACAACCCGGGAGCTGTTTTTT
NA TRBJ1-1 NA TRBV9 CASSTETGGEAFF TGTGCCAGCAGCACCGAGACAGGTGGTGAAGCTTTCTTT
TRBD2 TRBJ2-7 NA TRBV4-1 CASSQETSGISYEQYF TGCGCCAGCAGCCAGGAGACTAGCGGGATTAGTTACGAGCAGTACTTC
TRBD1 TRBJ1-6 NA TRBV18 CASSPSRQGPNSPLHF TGTGCCAGCTCACCCTCTCGACAGGGGCCGAATTCACCCCTCCACTTT
NA TRBJ1-1 NA TRBV11-2 CASSDERGYTEAFF TGTGCCAGCAGCGATGAGCGGGGGTACACTGAAGCTTTCTTT
TRBD1 TRBJ1-1 NA TRBV5-4 CASSLEQGTEAFF TGTGCCAGCAGCTTGGAACAGGGGACTGAAGCTTTCTTT
NA TRBJ2-3 NA TRBV2 CASRAATDTQYF TGTGCCAGCAGGGCCGCCACAGATACGCAGTATTTT
NA TRBJ1-6 few TRBV30 CAWSGVKSPLHF TGTGCCTGGTCGGGGGTTAAGTCACCCCTCCACTTT
TRBD2 TRBJ2-6 NA TRBV4-3 CASSPGLAGVSGANVLTF TGCGCCAGCAGCCCGGGACTAGCGGGGGTTTCTGGGGCCAACGTCCTGACTTTC
TRBD2 TRBJ2-1 NA TRBV29-1 CSVRLAEYNEQFF TGCAGCGTTCGACTAGCGGAATACAATGAGCAGTTCTTC
NA TRBJ2-3 few TRBV7-2 CASMRGRPAADTQYF TGTGCCAGCATGCGCGGGCGTCCGGCCGCAGATACGCAGTATTTT
TRBD1 TRBJ1-2 NA TRBV7-6 CASSLRTGDGYTF TGTGCCAGCAGCCTACGGACAGGGGACGGCTACACCTTC
TRBD1 TRBJ2-7 NA TRBV27 CASSSTTGTYEQYF TGTGCCAGCAGTTCAACGACAGGGACCTACGAGCAGTACTTC
TRBD1 TRBJ2-1 NA TRBV7-9 CASSHRAWTGEQFF TGTGCCAGCAGCCACCGGGCCTGGACAGGTGAGCAGTTCTTC
NA TRBJ1-1 once TRBV30 CAGSRGGNTEAFF TGTGCCGGCTCTCGGGGGGGGAACACTGAAGCTTTCTTT
NA TRBJ2-1 NA TRBV19 CASSALGGRVYNEQFF TGTGCCAGTAGTGCCCTGGGGGGTAGGGTTTACAATGAGCAGTTCTTC
TRBD2 TRBJ2-5 NA TRBV5-1 CASSLPAGGETQYF TGCGCCAGCAGCTTGCCGGCCGGGGGGGAGACCCAGTACTTC
NA TRBJ2-7 NA TRBV4-2 CASSQDLAGREQYF TGTGCCAGCAGCCAAGATCTGGCGGGGCGTGAGCAGTACTTC
NA TRBJ2-2 once TRBV28 CASSIRGGAGELFF TGTGCCAGCAGCATTAGAGGGGGTGCCGGGGAGCTGTTTTTT
TRBD1 TRBJ1-5 NA TRBV6-1 CASSTGQAYQPQHF TGTGCCAGCAGTACCGGACAGGCGTATCAGCCCCAGCATTTT
NA TRBJ2-5 once TRBV29-1 CSVEPKETQYF TGCAGCGTTGAACCTAAAGAGACCCAGTACTTC